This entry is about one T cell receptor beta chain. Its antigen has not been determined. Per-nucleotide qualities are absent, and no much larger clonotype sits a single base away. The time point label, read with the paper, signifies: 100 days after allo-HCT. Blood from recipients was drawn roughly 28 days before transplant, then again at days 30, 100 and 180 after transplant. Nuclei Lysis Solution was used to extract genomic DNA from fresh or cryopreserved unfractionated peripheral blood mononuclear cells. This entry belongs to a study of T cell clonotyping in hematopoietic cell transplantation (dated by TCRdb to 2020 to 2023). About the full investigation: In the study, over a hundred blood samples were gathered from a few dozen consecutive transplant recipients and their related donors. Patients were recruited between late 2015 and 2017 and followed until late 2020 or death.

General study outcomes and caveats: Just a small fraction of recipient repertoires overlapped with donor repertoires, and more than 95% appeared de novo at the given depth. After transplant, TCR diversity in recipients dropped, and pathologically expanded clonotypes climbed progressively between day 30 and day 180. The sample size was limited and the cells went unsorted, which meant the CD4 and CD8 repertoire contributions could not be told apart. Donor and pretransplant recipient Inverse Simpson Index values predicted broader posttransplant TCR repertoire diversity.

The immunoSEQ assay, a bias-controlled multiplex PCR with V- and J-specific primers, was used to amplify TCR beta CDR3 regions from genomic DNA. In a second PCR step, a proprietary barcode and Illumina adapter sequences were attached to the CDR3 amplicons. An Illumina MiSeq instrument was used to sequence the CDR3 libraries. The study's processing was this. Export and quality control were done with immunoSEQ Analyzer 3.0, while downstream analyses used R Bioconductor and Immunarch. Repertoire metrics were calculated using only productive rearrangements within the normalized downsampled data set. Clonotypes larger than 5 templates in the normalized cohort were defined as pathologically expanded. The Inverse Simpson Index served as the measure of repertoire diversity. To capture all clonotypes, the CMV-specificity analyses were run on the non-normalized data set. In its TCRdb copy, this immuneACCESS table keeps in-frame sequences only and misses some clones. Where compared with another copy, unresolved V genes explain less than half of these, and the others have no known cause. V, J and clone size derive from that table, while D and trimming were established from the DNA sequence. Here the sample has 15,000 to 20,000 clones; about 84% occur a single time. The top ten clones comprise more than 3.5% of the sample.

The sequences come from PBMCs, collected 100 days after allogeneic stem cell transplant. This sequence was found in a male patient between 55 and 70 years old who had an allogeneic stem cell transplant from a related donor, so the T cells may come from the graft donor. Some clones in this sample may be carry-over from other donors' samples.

The DNA is TGTGCCAGCTCACTACAGGGGGTCGGACTGCTGAACACTGAAGCTTTCTTT. Its protein is CASSLQGVGLLNTEAFF. The rearranged chain carries TRBV18 and TRBJ1-1; 8 nucleotides in the junction match TRBD1. The CDR3 spans 17 residues, from the cysteine through the phenylalanine. Only CDR3 DNA is held: 51 bases, read in frame from base 1. The V end gives up 4 bases and the J end 0 bases, leaving 10 bases in the junction not matched to a gene. Taken from the germline V gene, the CDR1 and CDR2 loops are KGHSH and LQKENI.